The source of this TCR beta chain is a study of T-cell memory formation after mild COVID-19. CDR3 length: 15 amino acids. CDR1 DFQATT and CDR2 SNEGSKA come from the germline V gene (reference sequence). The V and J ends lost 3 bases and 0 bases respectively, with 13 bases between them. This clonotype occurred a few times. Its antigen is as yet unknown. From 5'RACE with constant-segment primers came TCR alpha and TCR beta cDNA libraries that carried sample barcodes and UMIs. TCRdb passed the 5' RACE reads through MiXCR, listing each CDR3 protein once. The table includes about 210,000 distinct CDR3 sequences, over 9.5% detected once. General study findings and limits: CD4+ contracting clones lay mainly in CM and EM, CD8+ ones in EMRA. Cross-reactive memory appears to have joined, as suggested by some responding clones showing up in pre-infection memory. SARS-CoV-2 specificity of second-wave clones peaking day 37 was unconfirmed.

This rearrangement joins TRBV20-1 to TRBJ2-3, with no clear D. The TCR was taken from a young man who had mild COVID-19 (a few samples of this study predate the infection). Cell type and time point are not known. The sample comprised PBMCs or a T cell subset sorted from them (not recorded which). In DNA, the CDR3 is TGCAGTGCTAGTTTTCTTCAACTTAGCACAGATACGCAGTATTTT. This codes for CSASFLQLSTDTQYF.